This entry concerns a single T cell receptor (beta chain). The antigen is unknown. These data originate in a study of T cells in localized non-small cell lung cancer. Study observations and caveats: Higher blood T cell density went with longer overall survival.

The CDR3 consists of 15 residues. The V and J ends lost 1 base and 1 base respectively, with 8 bases between them. Germline V gene sequence: CDR1 LNHNV, CDR2 YYDKDF (reference sequence). Sequencing used immunoSEQ multiplex PCR; TCRdb keeps in-frame clones, though not all of them. The sample has 32,000 or so clones, under 90% seen once. The origin of this receptor is a man aged 40-75 years with stage I lung adenocarcinoma. This material consisted of peripheral blood, taken before any cancer treatment. V gene TRBV15 combines with J gene TRBJ1-5; D is unclear. The CDR3 protein is CATSRAGQSNQPQHF. The CDR3 region has the DNA TGTGCCACCAGCAGAGCCGGGCAGAGCAATCAGCCCCAGCATTTT. The variable domain in full, with the rest retrieved from reference TRBV15 and TRBJ1-5, is DAMVIQNPRYQVTQFGKPVTLSCSQTLNHNVMYWYQQKSSQAPKLLFHYYDKDFNNEADTPDNFQSRRPNTSFCFLDIRSPGLGDTAMYLCATSRAGQSNQPQHFGDGTRLSIL.